The rows below give T cell receptor beta chains drawn from one sample of a study of identical twins. A single record per CDR3 protein comes from TCRdb applying MiXCR to the 5' RACE reads. The sample lists approximately 220,000 distinct CDR3 sequences; approximately 9% were seen once. The sample was memory (CD45RO+) T cells sorted from blood. These receptors came from a woman aged 18-35 years in good health. Each CDR3 is given with its conserved first and last residue. D genes are given only for firm matches. Clone sizes are given selectively: once, few, many, or a class where the clone is expanded.

V gene,D gene,J gene,clone size,CDR3 protein,CDR3 DNA
TRBV7-2,.,TRBJ2-7,many,CASSLYHEQYF,TGTGCCAGCAGCTTATACCACGAGCAGTACTTC
TRBV5-1,.,TRBJ1-4,few,CASSLGGEKGGKLFF,TGCGCCAGCAGCTTGGGGGGCGAAAAGGGAGGAAAACTGTTTTTT
TRBV11-1,.,TRBJ2-3,few,CASSKPFEYSDKNTQYF,TGTGCCAGCAGCAAGCCCTTCGAGTACTCGGATAAAAATACGCAGTATTTT
TRBV3-1,.,TRBJ1-2,few,CASSHRDLLPHGYTF,TGTGCCAGCAGCCACCGGGACTTACTACCCCATGGCTACACCTTC
TRBV5-1,.,TRBJ2-1,few,CASSLDPPGASSYNEQFF,TGCGCCAGCAGCCTGGACCCCCCGGGAGCCAGCTCCTACAATGAGCAGTTCTTC
TRBV5-1,.,TRBJ2-1,.,CASSETIPFYNEQFF,TGCGCCAGCAGCGAGACAATCCCCTTCTACAATGAGCAGTTCTTC
TRBV12-3/TRBV12-4,TRBD1,TRBJ1-2,many,CASSVTGGNYGYTF,TGTGCCAGCAGTGTAACAGGGGGCAACTATGGCTACACCTTC
TRBV20-1,TRBD2,TRBJ2-3,.,CSARDLVGGHDTQYF,TGCAGTGCTAGAGATCTGGTGGGAGGGCACGATACGCAGTATTTT
TRBV20-1,.,TRBJ2-3,few,CSATRLEITDTQYF,TGCAGTGCTACGAGACTGGAGATCACAGATACGCAGTATTTT
TRBV6-1,.,TRBJ2-5,many,CASSPRTVGNQETQYF,TGTGCCAGCAGTCCCCGGACAGTGGGAAACCAAGAGACCCAGTACTTC
TRBV29-1,.,TRBJ2-4,few,CSVGTWAHIQYF,TGCAGCGTTGGGACTTGGGCCCACATTCAGTACTTC
TRBV3-1,TRBD1,TRBJ1-4,few,CASRPRGVNEKLFF,TGTGCCAGCAGACCCAGGGGGGTCAATGAAAAACTGTTTTTT
TRBV7-7,.,TRBJ2-7,few,CASSYRDGYEQYF,TGTGCTAGCAGCTATAGGGACGGCTACGAGCAGTACTTC
TRBV7-7,TRBD2,TRBJ2-1,.,CASSSTGGLSEQFF,TGTGCTAGCAGCTCGACGGGGGGGCTGAGTGAGCAGTTCTTC
TRBV6-2/TRBV6-3,TRBD2,TRBJ2-1,few,CASSYGGSGANEQFF,TGTGCCAGCAGTTACGGAGGGAGCGGGGCCAATGAGCAGTTCTTC
TRBV19,TRBD2,TRBJ2-1,.,CASSGGLAGPNEQFF,TGTGCCAGTAGTGGAGGACTAGCGGGACCCAATGAGCAGTTCTTC
TRBV2,.,TRBJ2-5,.,CASRREETQYF,TGTGCCAGCAGGCGGGAAGAGACCCAGTACTTC
TRBV20-1,.,TRBJ2-3,few,CSAREYGPTDTQYF,TGCAGTGCTAGAGAGTATGGACCCACAGATACGCAGTATTTT
TRBV7-8,.,TRBJ2-5,few,CASSLDAGETQYF,TGTGCCAGCAGCTTAGATGCGGGAGAGACCCAGTACTTC
TRBV7-9,.,TRBJ1-2,few,CASSLETPLKGYTF,TGTGCCAGCAGCTTAGAAACCCCCCTGAAGGGCTACACCTTC
TRBV14,TRBD2,TRBJ2-1,.,CASSQDHGAGGNNEQFF,TGTGCCAGCAGCCAAGATCACGGAGCGGGGGGGAACAATGAGCAGTTCTTC
TRBV6-5,TRBD1,TRBJ2-7,few,CASSSGTGFGEQYF,TGTGCCAGCAGTTCCGGGACAGGTTTCGGCGAGCAGTACTTC
TRBV29-1,TRBD1,TRBJ2-2,.,CSVETGQGRLTGELFF,TGCAGCGTTGAGACCGGACAGGGGCGGTTGACCGGGGAGCTGTTTTTT
TRBV9,TRBD2,TRBJ2-7,.,CASSSPQRENEQYF,TGTGCCAGCAGCTCGCCCCAGCGGGAAAACGAGCAGTACTTC